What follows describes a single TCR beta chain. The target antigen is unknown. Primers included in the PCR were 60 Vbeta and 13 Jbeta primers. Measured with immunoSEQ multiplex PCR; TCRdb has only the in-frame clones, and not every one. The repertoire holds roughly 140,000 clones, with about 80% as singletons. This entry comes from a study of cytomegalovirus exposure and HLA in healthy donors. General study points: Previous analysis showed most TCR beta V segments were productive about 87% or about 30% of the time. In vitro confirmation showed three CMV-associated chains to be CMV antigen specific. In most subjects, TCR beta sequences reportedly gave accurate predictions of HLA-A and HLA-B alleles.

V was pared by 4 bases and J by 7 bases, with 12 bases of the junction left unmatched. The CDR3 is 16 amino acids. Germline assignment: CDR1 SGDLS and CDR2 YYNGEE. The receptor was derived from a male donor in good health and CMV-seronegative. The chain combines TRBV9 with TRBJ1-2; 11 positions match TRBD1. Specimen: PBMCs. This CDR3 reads CASSLAGTGGQPGYTF. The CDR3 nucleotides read TGTGCCAGCAGCCTAGCGGGGACAGGGGGTCAACCTGGCTACACCTTC. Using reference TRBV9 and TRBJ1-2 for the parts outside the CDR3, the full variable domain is DSGVTQTPKHLITATGQRVTLRCSPRSGDLSVYWYQQSLDQGLQFLIQYYNGEERAKGNILERFSAQQFPDLHSELNLSSLELGDSALYFCASSLAGTGGQPGYTFGSGTRLTVV.